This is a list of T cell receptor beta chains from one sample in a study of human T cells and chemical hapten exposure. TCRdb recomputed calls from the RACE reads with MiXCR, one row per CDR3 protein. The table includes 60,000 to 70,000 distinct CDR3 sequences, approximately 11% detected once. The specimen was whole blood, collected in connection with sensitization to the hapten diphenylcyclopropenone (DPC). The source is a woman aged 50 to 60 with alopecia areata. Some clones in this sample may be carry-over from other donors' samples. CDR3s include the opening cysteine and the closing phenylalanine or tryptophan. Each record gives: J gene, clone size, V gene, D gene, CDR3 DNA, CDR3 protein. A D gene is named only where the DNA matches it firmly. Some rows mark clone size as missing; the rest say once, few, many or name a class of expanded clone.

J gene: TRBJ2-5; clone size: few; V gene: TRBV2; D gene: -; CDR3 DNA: TGTGCCAGCAGTGACACTAGCACTTACCAAGAGACCCAGTACTTC; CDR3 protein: CASSDTSTYQETQYF
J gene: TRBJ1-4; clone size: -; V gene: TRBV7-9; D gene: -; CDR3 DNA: TGTGCCAGCAGCTTAGTTTTGGGCGGAAAACTGTTTTTT; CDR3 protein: CASSLVLGGKLFF
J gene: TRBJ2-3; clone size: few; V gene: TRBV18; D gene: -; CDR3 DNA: TGTGCCAGCTCACCACGCGGGGTCAGCACAGATACGCAGTATTTT; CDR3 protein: CASSPRGVSTDTQYF
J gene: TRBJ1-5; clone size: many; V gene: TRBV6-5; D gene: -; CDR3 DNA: TGTGCCAGCAGTCGGGCCGCAGGAACCAATCAGCCCCAGCATTTT; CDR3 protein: CASSRAAGTNQPQHF
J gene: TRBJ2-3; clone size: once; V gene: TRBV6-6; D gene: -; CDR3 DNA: TGTGTCACCTCCCAGGGTATGGATACGCAGTATTTT; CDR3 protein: CVTSQGMDTQYF
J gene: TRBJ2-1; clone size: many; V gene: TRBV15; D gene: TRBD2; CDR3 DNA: TGTGCCACCAGCAGAGTTAGTGGGAGACTAGCCGGAGATGAGCAGTTCTTC; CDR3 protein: CATSRVSGRLAGDEQFF
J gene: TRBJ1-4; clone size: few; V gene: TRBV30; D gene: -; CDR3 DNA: TGTGCCAGTACAGTCCGGTTTAATGAAAAACTGTTTTTT; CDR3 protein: CASTVRFNEKLFF
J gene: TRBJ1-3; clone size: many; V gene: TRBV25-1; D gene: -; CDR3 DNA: TGTGCCAGCAGTGAAGCAGGGAACTCTGGAAACACCATATATTTT; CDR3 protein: CASSEAGNSGNTIYF
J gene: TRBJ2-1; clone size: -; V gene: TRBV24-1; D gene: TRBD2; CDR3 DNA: TGTGCCACCAGTGAGCCTAGCGGGACGAATGAGCAGTTCTTC; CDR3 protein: CATSEPSGTNEQFF
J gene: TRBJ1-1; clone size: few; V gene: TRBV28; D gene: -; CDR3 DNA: TGTGCCAGCAGTCGTAGGGAGACTGAAGCTTTCTTT; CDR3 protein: CASSRRETEAFF
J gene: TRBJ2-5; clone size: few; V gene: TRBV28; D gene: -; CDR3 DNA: TGTGCCTCCCGGGCCTCGGCTGAGGAGACCCAGTACTTC; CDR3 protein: CASRASAEETQYF
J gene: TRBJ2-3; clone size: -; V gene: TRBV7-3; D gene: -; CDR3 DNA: TGTGCCAGCAGCTTGCGGGTTTTAGGAACAGATACGCAGTATTTT; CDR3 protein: CASSLRVLGTDTQYF
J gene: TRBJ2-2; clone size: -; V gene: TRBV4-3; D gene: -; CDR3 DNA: TGCGCCAGCAGCTTCACAGCGCGAGGCACCGGGGAGCTGTTTTTT; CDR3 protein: CASSFTARGTGELFF
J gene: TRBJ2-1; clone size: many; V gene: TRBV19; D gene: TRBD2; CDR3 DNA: TGTGCCAGTAGTATTGGGCGGGGGAACAATGAGCAGTTCTTC; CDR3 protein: CASSIGRGNNEQFF
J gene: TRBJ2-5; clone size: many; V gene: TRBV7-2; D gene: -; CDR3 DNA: TGTGCCAGCAGCCCCCATGGACGGCAAGAGACCCAGTACTTC; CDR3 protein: CASSPHGRQETQYF
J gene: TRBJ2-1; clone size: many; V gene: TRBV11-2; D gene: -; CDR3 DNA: TGTGCCAGCAGCTTAGTGATCCTAGCCCATGAGCAGTTCTTC; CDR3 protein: CASSLVILAHEQFF
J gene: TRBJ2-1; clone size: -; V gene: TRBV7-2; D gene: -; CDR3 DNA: TGTGCCAGCAGCGGGTGGGACGGCTACAATGAGCAGTTCTTC; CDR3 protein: CASSGWDGYNEQFF
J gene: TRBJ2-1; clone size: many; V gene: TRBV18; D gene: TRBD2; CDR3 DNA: TGTGCCAGCTCACCCGGTGGACTAGCCCTTTCCTCCTACAATGAGCAGTTCTTC; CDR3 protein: CASSPGGLALSSYNEQFF
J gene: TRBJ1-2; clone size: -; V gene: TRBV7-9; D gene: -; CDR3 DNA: TGTGCCAGCAGCTCCCAAGCGTACGGCTACACCTTC; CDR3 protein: CASSSQAYGYTF
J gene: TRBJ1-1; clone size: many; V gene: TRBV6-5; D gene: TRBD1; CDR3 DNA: TGTGCCAGCACCCTGGGACAGGGGGCGACTGAAGCTTTCTTT; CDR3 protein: CASTLGQGATEAFF
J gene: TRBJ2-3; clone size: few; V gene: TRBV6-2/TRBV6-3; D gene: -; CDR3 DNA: TGTGCCAGCAGTTACTCGGACAGTAGCACAGATACGCAGTATTTT; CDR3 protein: CASSYSDSSTDTQYF
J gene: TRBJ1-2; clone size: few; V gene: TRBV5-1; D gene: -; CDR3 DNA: TGCGCCAGCAGCACGGACAGATATGGCTACACCTTC; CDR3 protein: CASSTDRYGYTF